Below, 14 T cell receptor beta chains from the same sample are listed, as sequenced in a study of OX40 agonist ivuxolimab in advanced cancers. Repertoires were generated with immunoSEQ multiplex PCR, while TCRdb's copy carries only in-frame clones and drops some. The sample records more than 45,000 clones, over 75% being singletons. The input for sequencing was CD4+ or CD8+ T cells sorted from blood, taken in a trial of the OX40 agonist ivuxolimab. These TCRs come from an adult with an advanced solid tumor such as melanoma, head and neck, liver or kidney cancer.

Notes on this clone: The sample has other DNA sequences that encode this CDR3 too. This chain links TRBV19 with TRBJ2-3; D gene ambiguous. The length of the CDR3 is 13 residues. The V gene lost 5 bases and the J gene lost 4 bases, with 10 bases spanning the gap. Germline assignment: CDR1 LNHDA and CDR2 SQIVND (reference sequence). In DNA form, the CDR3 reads TGTGCCAGTAGTCCCCTCCACCCAGATACGCAGTATTTT. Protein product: CASSPLHPDTQYF.

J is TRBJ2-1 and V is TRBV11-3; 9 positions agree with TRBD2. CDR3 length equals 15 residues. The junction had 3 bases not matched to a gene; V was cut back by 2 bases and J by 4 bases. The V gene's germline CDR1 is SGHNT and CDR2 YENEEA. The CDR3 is CASSLTSGQYNEQFF. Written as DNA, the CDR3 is TGTGCCAGCAGCTTAACTAGCGGGCAGTACAATGAGCAGTTCTTC.

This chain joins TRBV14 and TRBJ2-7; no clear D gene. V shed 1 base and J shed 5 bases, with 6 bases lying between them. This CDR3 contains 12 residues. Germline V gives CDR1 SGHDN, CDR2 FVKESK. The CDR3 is CASSQVGNEQYF. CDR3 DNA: TGTGCCAGCAGCCAAGTGGGTAACGAGCAGTACTTC. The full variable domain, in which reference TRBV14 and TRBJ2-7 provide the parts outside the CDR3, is EAGVTQFPSHSVIEKGQTVTLRCDPISGHDNLYWYRRVMGKEIKFLLHFVKESKQDESGMPNNRFLAERTGGTYSTLKVQPAELEDSGVYFCASSQVGNEQYFGPGTRLTVT.

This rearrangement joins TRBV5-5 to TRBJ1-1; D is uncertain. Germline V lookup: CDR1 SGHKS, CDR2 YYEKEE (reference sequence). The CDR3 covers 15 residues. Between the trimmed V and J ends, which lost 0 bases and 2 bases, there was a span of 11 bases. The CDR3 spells CASSLALQPNTEAFF. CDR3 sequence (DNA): TGTGCCAGCAGCTTGGCCCTGCAGCCTAACACTGAAGCTTTCTTT.

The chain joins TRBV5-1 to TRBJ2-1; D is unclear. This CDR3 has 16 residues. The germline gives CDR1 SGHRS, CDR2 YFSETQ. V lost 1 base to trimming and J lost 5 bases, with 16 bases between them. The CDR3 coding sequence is TGCGCCAGCAGCTTGCTTACCCCGATATTAGACAATGAGCAGTTCTTC. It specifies CASSLLTPILDNEQFF. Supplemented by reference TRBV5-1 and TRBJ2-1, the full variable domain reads KAGVTQTPRYLIKTRGQQVTLSCSPISGHRSVSWYQQTPGQGLQFLFEYFSETQRNKGNFPGRFSGRQFSNSRSEMNVSTLELGDSALYLCASSLLTPILDNEQFFGPGTRLTVL.

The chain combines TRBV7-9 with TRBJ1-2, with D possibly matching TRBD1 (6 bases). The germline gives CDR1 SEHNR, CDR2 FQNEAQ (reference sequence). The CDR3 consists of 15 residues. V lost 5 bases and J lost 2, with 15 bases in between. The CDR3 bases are TGTGCCAGCAGCCCAAGGACAGATCCAAACTATGGCTACACCTTC. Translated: CASSPRTDPNYGYTF.

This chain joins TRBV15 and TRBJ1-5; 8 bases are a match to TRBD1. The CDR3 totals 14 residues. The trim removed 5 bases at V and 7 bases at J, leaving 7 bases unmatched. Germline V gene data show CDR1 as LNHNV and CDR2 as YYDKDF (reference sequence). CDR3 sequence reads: CATSPDRGGQPQHF. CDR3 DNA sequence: TGTGCCACCAGCCCCGACAGGGGAGGACAGCCCCAGCATTTT.

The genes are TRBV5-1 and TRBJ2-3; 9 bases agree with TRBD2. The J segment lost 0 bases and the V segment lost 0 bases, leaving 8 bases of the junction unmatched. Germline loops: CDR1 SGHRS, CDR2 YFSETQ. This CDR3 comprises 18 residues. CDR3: CASSLDEREVRSTDTQYF. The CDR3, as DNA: TGCGCCAGCAGCTTGGATGAGCGGGAGGTACGGAGCACAGATACGCAGTATTTT.

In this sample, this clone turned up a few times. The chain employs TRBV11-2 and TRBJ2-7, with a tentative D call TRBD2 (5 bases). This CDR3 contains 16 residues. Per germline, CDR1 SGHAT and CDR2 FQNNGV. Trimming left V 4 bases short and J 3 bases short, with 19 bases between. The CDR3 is CASSSPGLARFYEQYF. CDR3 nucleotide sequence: TGTGCCAGCAGCTCCCCCGGCCTAGCACGTTTCTACGAGCAGTACTTC. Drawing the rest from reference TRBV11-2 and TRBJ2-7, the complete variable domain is EAGVAQSPRYKIIEKRQSVAFWCNPISGHATLYWYQQILGQGPKLLIQFQNNGVVDDSQLPKDRFSAERLKGVDSTLKIQPAKLEDSAVYLCASSSPGLARFYEQYFGPGTRLTVT.

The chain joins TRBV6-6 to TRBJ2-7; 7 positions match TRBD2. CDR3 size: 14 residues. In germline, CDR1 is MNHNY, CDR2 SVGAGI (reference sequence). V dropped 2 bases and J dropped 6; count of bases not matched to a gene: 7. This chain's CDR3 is CASSYIGREGEQYF. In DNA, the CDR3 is TGTGCCAGCAGTTACATCGGCAGGGAGGGCGAGCAGTACTTC.

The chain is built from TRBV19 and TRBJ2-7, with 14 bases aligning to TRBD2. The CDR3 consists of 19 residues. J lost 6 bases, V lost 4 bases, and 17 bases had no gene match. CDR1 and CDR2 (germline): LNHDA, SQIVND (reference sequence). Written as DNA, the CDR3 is TGTGCCAGTAGTAAAACCGGGACTAGCGGGAGATCCGACTCTCGCGAGCAGTACTTC. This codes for CASSKTGTSGRSDSREQYF.

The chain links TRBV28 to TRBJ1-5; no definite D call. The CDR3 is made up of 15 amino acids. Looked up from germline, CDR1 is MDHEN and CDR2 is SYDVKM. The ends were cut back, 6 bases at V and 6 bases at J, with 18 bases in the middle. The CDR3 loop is CASREEAVFGQPQHF. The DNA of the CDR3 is TGTGCCAGCAGGGAGGAGGCCGTTTTTGGTCAGCCCCAGCATTTT. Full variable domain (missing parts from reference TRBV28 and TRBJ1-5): DVKVTQSSRYLVKRTGEKVFLECVQDMDHENMFWYRQDPGLGLRLIYFSYDVKMKEKGDIPEGYSVSREKKERFSLILESASTNQTSMYLCASREEAVFGQPQHFGDGTRLSIL.

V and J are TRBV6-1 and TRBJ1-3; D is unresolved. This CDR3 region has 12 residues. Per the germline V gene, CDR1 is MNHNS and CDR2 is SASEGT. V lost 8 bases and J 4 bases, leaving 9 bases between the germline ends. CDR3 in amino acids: CASSTPGNTIYF. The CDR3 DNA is TGTGCCAGCTCAACTCCGGGAAACACCATATATTTT.

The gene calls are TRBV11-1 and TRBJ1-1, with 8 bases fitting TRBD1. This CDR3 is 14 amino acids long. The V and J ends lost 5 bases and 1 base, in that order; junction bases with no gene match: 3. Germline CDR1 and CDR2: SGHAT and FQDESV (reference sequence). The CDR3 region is CASSPTGGNTEAFF. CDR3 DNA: TGTGCCAGCAGCCCCACAGGGGGGAACACTGAAGCTTTCTTT.